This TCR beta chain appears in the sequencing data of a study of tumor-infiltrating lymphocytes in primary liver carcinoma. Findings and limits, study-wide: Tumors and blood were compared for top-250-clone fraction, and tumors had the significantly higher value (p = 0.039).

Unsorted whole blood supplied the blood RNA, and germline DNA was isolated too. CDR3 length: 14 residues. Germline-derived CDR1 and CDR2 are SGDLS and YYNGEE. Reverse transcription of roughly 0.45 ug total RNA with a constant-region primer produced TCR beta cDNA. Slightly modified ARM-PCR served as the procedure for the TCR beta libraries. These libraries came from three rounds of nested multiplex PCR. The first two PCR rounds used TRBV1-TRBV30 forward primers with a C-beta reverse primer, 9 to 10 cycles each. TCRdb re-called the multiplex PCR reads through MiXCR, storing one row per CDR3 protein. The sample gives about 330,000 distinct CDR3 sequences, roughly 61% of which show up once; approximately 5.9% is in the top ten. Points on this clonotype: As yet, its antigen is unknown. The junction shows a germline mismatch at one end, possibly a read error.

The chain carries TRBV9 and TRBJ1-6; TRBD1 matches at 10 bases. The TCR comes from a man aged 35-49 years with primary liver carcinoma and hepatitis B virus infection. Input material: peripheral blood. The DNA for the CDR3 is TGTGTCAGCAGCTCGACAGGGGGCCGGTCACCCCTCCACTTT. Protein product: CVSSSTGGRSPLHF. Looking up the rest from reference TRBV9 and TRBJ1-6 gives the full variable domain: DSGVTQTPKHLITATGQRVTLRCSPRSGDLSVYWYQQSLDQGLQFLIQYYNGEERAKGNILERFSAQQFPDLHSELNLSSLELGDSALYFCVSSSTGGRSPLHFGNGTRLTVT.